The clone carrying this TCR beta chain was observed a handful of times. Its antigen is not identified. Germline V gene lookup returns CDR1 SGDLS and CDR2 YYNGEE. CDR3 size: 14 residues. Between the trimmed V and J ends, which lost 0 bases and 2 bases, there was a span of 8 bases. The data belong to a study of shared clonotypes between healthy human individuals. Study context: Ranging from 18 to 49 in age, donors were two women and a few men. General observations from the study: A small donor pool kept down the genetic and exposure-history diversity that was represented.

Original processing methods: Sequence data from immunoSEQ were junction-only and lacked quality scores; consequently, filtering differed. This table comes from immunoSEQ multiplex PCR, and its TCRdb copy is limited to in-frame clones, with some not included. The DNA gave D and trimming, while V, J and clone size come from that table. This table has about 480,000 clones, 79% appearing once. Donation came from healthy HIV-negative adults that had no recent acute infections or vaccinations. This receptor was identified in a woman in her thirties or forties in good health. Some clones in this sample may be carry-over from other donors' samples. Sequenced sample: PBMCs. The chain joins TRBV9 to TRBJ1-2; D gene uncertain. CDR3 in amino acids: CASSVAGRNYGYTF. As DNA, the CDR3 is TGTGCCAGCAGCGTAGCGGGCAGGAACTATGGCTACACCTTC.